The clone carrying this T cell receptor (beta chain) has ten or more counts. Its specificity is unknown. TCRdb called the reads again in MiXCR, with one record for every CDR3 protein. The table records about 140,000 distinct CDR3 sequences, about 6.3% of them present only once. These data belong to a study of T cell repertoires in cytomegalovirus infection. Study summary: In public TCR beta signatures, there were indications of both CMV infection and matching HLA type. Study conclusions and caveats: Predominance within the ex vivo response was attributable to HLA-C-restricted CMV-specific TCR beta clonotypes. Frequencies of public TCR beta families were cumulated, and this identified carriers of CMV plus the relevant HLA.

CDR1 MNHNY and CDR2 SVGAGI come from the germline V gene (reference sequence). CDR3 length: 13 amino acids. The germline V and J ends were trimmed by 4 bases and 5 bases, with 11 bases remaining between them. The chain uses TRBV6-6 and TRBJ2-5, with D unresolved. The clonotype comes from a human donor in good health (CMV status not recorded). Some clones in this sample may be carry-over from other donors' samples. Sequenced: PBMCs. In DNA, the CDR3 is TGTGCCAGCAGTTTCAGTGATTTGGAGACCCAGTACTTC. It is translated as CASSFSDLETQYF.